Each of the 25 T cell receptor beta chains below was sequenced from the same sample in a study of T-cell reconstitution after alpha-beta-depleted transplantation in children. This sample's TCRbeta library carried unique molecular identifier barcodes. TCRdb used MiXCR to reprocess the PCR reads, holding one entry per CDR3 protein. The table records around 600,000 distinct CDR3 sequences, roughly a tenth of them present only once. Sample: PBMCs from the stem cell graft donor, taken from the stem cell graft. These receptor sequences come from a human donor who donated a stem cell graft to a child with acute myeloid leukemia.

This clonotype was seen a few times. The chain couples TRBV19 to TRBJ2-1, with TRBD2 matching 8 bases. With 6 bases clipped from V and 8 bases from J, the junction kept 9 bases outside the gene matches. Germline values: CDR1 LNHDA, CDR2 SQIVND (reference sequence). The CDR3 is made up of 14 amino acids. CDR3 sequence: CASSLTSGRHEQFF. The DNA of the CDR3 is TGTGCCAGTAGCCTTACTAGCGGTAGGCATGAGCAGTTCTTC.

The V and J genes are TRBV6-4 and TRBJ2-1; D perhaps matches TRBD2 (6 bases). The CDR3 sequence is 15 residues long. Trimming removed 10 bases at V and 2 bases at J, with 18 bases between. Germline loops: CDR1 MRHNA, CDR2 SNTAGT. The CDR3 DNA follows: TGTGCCACCTCCATTTTAGCGGATGCCTACAATGAGCAGTTCTTC. This gives the protein CATSILADAYNEQFF.

The J gene is TRBJ2-4, the V gene TRBV20-1, with D hard to call. The germline V gene has CDR1 DFQATT and CDR2 SNEGSKA (reference sequence). The CDR3 runs 13 residues. V lost 7 bases and J 1 base, leaving 11 bases between the germline ends. The CDR3 region is CSVGEVAKNIQYF. In DNA form, the CDR3 reads TGCAGTGTCGGAGAGGTTGCCAAAAACATTCAGTACTTC.

This clonotype appeared a few times. This chain joins TRBV4-3 and TRBJ1-1; D not certain. V lost 2 bases, J lost 5 bases, and 18 bases lay in between. Germline assignment: CDR1 LGHNA and CDR2 YSLEER. This CDR3 contains 16 residues. CDR3 DNA: TGCGCCAGCAGCCAATGGAGAGGGCGGGCGGGGACTGAAGCTTTCTTT. It yields the protein CASSQWRGRAGTEAFF.

This sequence joins TRBV7-2 and TRBJ2-7; D might be TRBD1 (6 bases). The CDR3 has 15 amino acids. The V end lost 4 bases, the J end lost 5 bases, and 18 bases lay between the germline ends. In germline, CDR1 is SGHTA, CDR2 FQGNSA. The CDR3 sequence: CASSSTWDTRNEQYF. The DNA for the CDR3 is TGTGCCAGCAGCTCTACTTGGGACACCCGGAACGAGCAGTACTTC.

This sequence joins TRBV15 and TRBJ2-3; 10 bases align to TRBD2. The ends lost 3 bases at V and 3 bases at J; junction bases unmatched: 6. CDR1 is LNHNV, CDR2 YYDKDF, per germline (reference sequence). CDR3 length: 16 amino acids. The CDR3 nucleotides are TGTGCCACCAGCAGTCAACGTAGCGGGAGGACAGATACGCAGTATTTT. Protein product: CATSSQRSGRTDTQYF.

This clonotype was seen a few times. The chain uses TRBV28 and TRBJ2-7; TRBD2 matches at 10 bases. Germline V gives CDR1 MDHEN, CDR2 SYDVKM. The CDR3 totals 14 residues. V lost 6 bases and J lost 7; bases outside the gene matches: 9. The CDR3 sequence: CASRLLAGSREQYF. DNA for the CDR3: TGTGCCAGCAGGCTACTAGCGGGATCGAGGGAGCAGTACTTC.

This clonotype has a handful of counts. The CDR3 nucleotides read TGTGCCAGCAGCCAAATGGGCAGCGGGAGCCCGGGGAATGAGCAGTTCTTC. Amino acids: CASSQMGSGSPGNEQFF. The chain has TRBV3-1 and TRBJ2-1; 8 bases match TRBD2. Germline CDR1 and CDR2: LGHDT and YNNKEL (reference sequence). CDR3 length: 17 residues. V lost 2 bases and J lost 7; bases outside the gene matches: 13.

This clonotype was observed a handful of times. The chain carries TRBV6-1 and TRBJ2-1, with TRBD2 identical over 11 bases. Trimming took 2 bases from V and 6 from J; bases not matched to a gene: 0. CDR1 and CDR2 (germline): MNHNS, SASEGT. The CDR3 runs 14 residues. CDR3 in amino acids: CASSETSGGNEQFF. CDR3 in DNA: TGTGCCAGCAGTGAAACTAGCGGGGGCAATGAGCAGTTCTTC.

Ten or more counts support this clonotype. V and J are TRBV20-1 and TRBJ1-1; D gene ambiguous. The germline V and J ends were trimmed by 2 bases and 7 bases, with 5 bases remaining between them. This CDR3 comprises 10 residues. CDR1 is DFQATT, CDR2 SNEGSKA, per germline (reference sequence). The CDR3 region has the DNA TGCAGTGCTAGACAGTATGAAGCTTTCTTT. It specifies CSARQYEAFF.

V and J are TRBV5-1 and TRBJ1-6; 9 bases agree with TRBD1. The V segment lost 4 bases and the J segment 3 bases; nucleotides outside the gene matches: 5. This CDR3 comprises 16 residues. Per germline, CDR1 SGHRS and CDR2 YFSETQ. The CDR3: CASSRDREVYNSPLHF. Written as DNA, the CDR3 is TGCGCCAGCAGCCGGGACAGGGAGGTCTATAATTCACCCCTCCACTTT. Looking up the rest from reference TRBV5-1 and TRBJ1-6 gives the full variable domain: KAGVTQTPRYLIKTRGQQVTLSCSPISGHRSVSWYQQTPGQGLQFLFEYFSETQRNKGNFPGRFSGRQFSNSRSEMNVSTLELGDSALYLCASSRDREVYNSPLHFGNGTRLTVT.

There are a few counts of this clonotype. The gene calls are TRBV2 and TRBJ1-1, with 7 bases identical to TRBD1. Germline values: CDR1 SNHLY, CDR2 FYNNEI. Trimming cost V 3 bases and J 7 bases; bases outside gene matches: 8. There are 14 residues in the CDR3. The CDR3: CASSDRRQGGEAFF. The CDR3 nucleotides are TGTGCCAGCAGTGACCGACGACAGGGTGGTGAAGCTTTCTTT.

This clonotype came up a few times. The chain employs TRBV29-1 and TRBJ1-1, with D uncertain. The CDR3 loop spans 12 amino acids. The germline V and J ends were trimmed by 6 bases and 0 bases, with 8 bases remaining between them. In germline, CDR1 is SQVTM, CDR2 ANQGSEA. For the CDR3, the DNA is TGCAGCGTCCGCCCGGTGAACACTGAAGCTTTCTTT. It yields the protein CSVRPVNTEAFF.

The rearrangement uses TRBV5-1 and TRBJ1-6, with TRBD1 as a possible D gene (6 bases). This CDR3 is 16 amino acids long. V shed 6 bases and J shed 7 bases, with 20 bases lying between them. Germline-derived CDR1 and CDR2 are SGHRS and YFSETQ. The chain's CDR3 is CASTKTGNQANSPLHF. The CDR3 bases are TGCGCCAGCACCAAGACAGGTAATCAGGCCAATTCACCCCTCCACTTT.

The gene calls are TRBV29-1 and TRBJ2-1; D assignment may be TRBD1 or TRBD2 (5 bases each). The CDR3 sequence is 15 residues long. Trimming took off 3 bases at V and 2 bases at J, with 14 bases between the two ends. CDR1 is SQVTM, CDR2 ANQGSEA, per germline. Here the CDR3 DNA reads TGCAGCGTTGATTCGAGGGACCGGGCCTACAATGAGCAGTTCTTC. Protein product: CSVDSRDRAYNEQFF.

This clonotype showed up just a few times. The chain joins TRBV20-1 to TRBJ2-1; D not resolved. The CDR3 runs 13 residues. Germline V lookup: CDR1 DFQATT, CDR2 SNEGSKA (reference sequence). V gave up 1 base and J gave up 5 bases, with 9 bases separating them. CDR3 sequence (DNA): TGCAGTGCTAGAGGGGTAGGCCACAATGAGCAGTTCTTC. This gives the protein CSARGVGHNEQFF.

V usage is TRBV20-1 and J usage is TRBJ2-7; D unresolved. Trimming left V 6 bases short and J 9 bases short, with 12 bases between. CDR1 DFQATT and CDR2 SNEGSKA come from the germline V gene (reference sequence). The CDR3 extends over 10 amino acids. The CDR3, as DNA: TGCAGTGCAGGCCGGTGGGGGCAGTACTTC. It translates to CSAGRWGQYF.

The V call is TRBV5-1, the J call TRBJ2-7; 15 bases align to TRBD2. Trimming took 3 bases from V and 5 from J; bases not matched to a gene: 6. This CDR3 is built from 16 residues. CDR1 is SGHRS and CDR2 is YFSETQ in the germline V gene. The chain's CDR3 is CASSSGLAGGPNEQYF. The DNA for the CDR3 is TGCGCCAGCAGCTCCGGACTAGCGGGAGGGCCTAACGAGCAGTACTTC.

This clonotype was seen repeatedly, ten times or more. This sequence joins TRBV20-1 and TRBJ2-1, with 8 bases aligning to TRBD1. The CDR3 is made up of 15 amino acids. CDR1 is DFQATT and CDR2 is SNEGSKA in the germline V gene (reference sequence). V was pared by 3 bases and J by 7 bases, with 11 bases of the junction left unmatched. The CDR3 nucleotides read TGCAGTGCTAGCCCCTGGACAGGGTTAGGGAATGAGCAGTTCTTC. As protein: CSASPWTGLGNEQFF.

This clonotype was counted only a few times. The chain is built from TRBV6-1 and TRBJ2-4, with 7 bases that match TRBD2. V trimming: 7 bases; J trimming: 5 bases; junction bases outside the gene matches: 8. CDR1 and CDR2 (germline): MNHNS, SASEGT. This CDR3 comprises 14 residues. For the CDR3, the DNA is TGTGCCAGCAAAAGGCGGGAGATCGAAAACATTCAGTACTTC. Translating gives CASKRREIENIQYF.

This sequence joins TRBV7-6 and TRBJ2-7, with unresolved D. This CDR3 comprises 14 residues. From germline, CDR1 is SGHVS and CDR2 FNYEAQ. Trimming cost V 5 bases and J 0 bases, with 11 bases left between them. As DNA, the CDR3 is TGTGCCAGCAGCCCCCAGCCGAGCTCCTACGAGCAGTACTTC. Translation: CASSPQPSSYEQYF.

In this sample, this clonotype turned up many times. The chain combines TRBV12-5 with TRBJ1-5; D remains ambiguous. The CDR3 runs 14 residues. Germline V gene lookup returns CDR1 LGHNT and CDR2 FRNRAP. Trimming stripped 1 base from V and 6 bases from J, with 10 bases between. CDR3 region: CASGLGQDLQPQHF. The CDR3 region has the DNA TGTGCTAGTGGTTTGGGGCAGGATCTTCAGCCCCAGCATTTT.

The chain recombines TRBV29-1 with TRBJ2-7; TRBD2 matches at 8 bases. Germline loops: CDR1 SQVTM, CDR2 ANQGSEA. CDR3 length: 12 amino acids. V shed 7 bases and J 6 bases; nucleotides not matched to a gene: 8. This chain's CDR3 is CSARTSRGEQYF. The CDR3 nucleotides read TGCAGCGCGCGGACTAGCCGGGGCGAGCAGTACTTC.

The sample holds a few counts of this clonotype. This chain joins TRBV6-1 and TRBJ2-7; TRBD2 agrees at 7 bases. CDR1 and CDR2 (germline): MNHNS, SASEGT. The CDR3 covers 14 residues. With 11 bases clipped from V and 3 bases from J, the junction kept 13 bases outside the gene matches. This CDR3 is CASLSAGDHYEQYF. The CDR3 coding sequence is TGTGCCTCCCTATCGGCGGGAGACCACTACGAGCAGTACTTC.

The chain is built from TRBV29-1 and TRBJ2-7; 8 bases align to TRBD1. The germline gives CDR1 SQVTM, CDR2 ANQGSEA. The CDR3 has 13 amino acids. V lost 3 bases and J lost 5; bases outside the gene matches: 6. The CDR3 sequence: CSVDDRGGDEQYF. The DNA of the CDR3 is TGCAGCGTTGATGACAGGGGTGGCGACGAGCAGTACTTC.